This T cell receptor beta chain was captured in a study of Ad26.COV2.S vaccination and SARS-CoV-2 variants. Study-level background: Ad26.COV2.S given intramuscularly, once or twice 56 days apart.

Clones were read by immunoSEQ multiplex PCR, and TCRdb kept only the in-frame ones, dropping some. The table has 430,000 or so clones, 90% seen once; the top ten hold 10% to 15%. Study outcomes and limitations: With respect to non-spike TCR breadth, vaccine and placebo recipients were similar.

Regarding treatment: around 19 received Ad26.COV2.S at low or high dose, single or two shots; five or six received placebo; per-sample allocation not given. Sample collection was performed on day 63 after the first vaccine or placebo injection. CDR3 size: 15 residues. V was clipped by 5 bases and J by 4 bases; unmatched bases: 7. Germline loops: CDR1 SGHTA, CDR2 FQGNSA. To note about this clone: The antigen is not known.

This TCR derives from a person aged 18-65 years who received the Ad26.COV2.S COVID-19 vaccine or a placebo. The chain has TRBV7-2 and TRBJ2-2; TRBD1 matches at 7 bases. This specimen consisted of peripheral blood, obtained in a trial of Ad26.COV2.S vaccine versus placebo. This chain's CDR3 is CASSLRDRLTGELFF. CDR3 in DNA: TGTGCCAGCAGCCTCCGGGACAGACTCACCGGGGAGCTGTTTTTT.